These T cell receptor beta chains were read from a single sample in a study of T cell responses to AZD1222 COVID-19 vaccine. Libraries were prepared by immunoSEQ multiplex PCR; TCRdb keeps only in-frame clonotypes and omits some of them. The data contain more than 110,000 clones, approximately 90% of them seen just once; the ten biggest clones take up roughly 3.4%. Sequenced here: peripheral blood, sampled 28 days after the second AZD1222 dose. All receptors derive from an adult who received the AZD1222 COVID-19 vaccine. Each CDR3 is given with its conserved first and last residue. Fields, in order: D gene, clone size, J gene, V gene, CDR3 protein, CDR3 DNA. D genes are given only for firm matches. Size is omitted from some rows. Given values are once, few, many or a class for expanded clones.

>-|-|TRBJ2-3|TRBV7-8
CASSPDRRTDTQYF
TGTGCCAGCAGCCCGGACCGACGCACAGATACGCAGTATTTT
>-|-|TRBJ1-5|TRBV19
CASLRAGMDNQPQHF
TGTGCCAGTCTTAGGGCAGGTATGGACAATCAGCCCCAGCATTTT
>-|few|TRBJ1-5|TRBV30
CAWSPAGNQPQHF
TGTGCCTGGAGCCCGGCAGGAAATCAGCCCCAGCATTTT
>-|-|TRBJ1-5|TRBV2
CASSYDNTGYSHQPQHF
TGTGCCAGCAGTTACGACAATACGGGCTATAGCCATCAGCCCCAGCATTTT
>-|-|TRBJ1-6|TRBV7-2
CASSLATRGNSPLHF
TGTGCCAGCAGCTTAGCGACGCGGGGTAATTCACCCCTCCACTTT
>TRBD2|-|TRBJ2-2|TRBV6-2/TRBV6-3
CASSYSASGMNTGELFF
TGTGCCAGCAGTTACTCGGCTAGCGGGATGAACACCGGGGAGCTGTTTTTT
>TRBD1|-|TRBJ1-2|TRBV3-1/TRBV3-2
CASSQVGETGGVWYGYTF
TGTGCCAGCAGCCAAGTTGGAGAGACAGGGGGCGTTTGGTATGGCTACACCTTC
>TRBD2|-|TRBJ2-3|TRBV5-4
CASQGLAGFTDTQYF
TGTGCCAGCCAGGGGCTAGCGGGGTTCACAGATACGCAGTATTTT
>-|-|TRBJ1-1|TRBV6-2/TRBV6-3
CASSFPGQKVMNTEAFF
TGTGCCAGCAGTTTCCCCGGGCAGAAGGTTATGAACACTGAAGCTTTCTTT
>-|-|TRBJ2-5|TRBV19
CASSSGFQETQYF
TGTGCCAGTAGTAGCGGATTCCAAGAGACCCAGTACTTC
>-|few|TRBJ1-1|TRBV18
CASSPKGEGTEAFF
TGTGCCAGCTCACCCAAGGGGGAGGGCACTGAAGCTTTCTTT
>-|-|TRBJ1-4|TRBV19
CASKRPGQIEKLFF
TGTGCCAGTAAACGGCCAGGCCAAATTGAAAAACTGTTTTTT
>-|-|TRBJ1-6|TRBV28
CASKGEVYNSPLHF
TGTGCCAGCAAAGGGGAAGTCTATAATTCACCCCTCCACTTT
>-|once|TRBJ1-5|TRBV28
CASSPSGDSNQPQHF
TGTGCCAGCAGTCCGTCCGGGGATAGCAATCAGCCCCAGCATTTT
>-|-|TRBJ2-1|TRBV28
CASTSASSYNEQFF
TGTGCCAGCACCTCAGCTAGCTCCTACAATGAGCAGTTCTTC
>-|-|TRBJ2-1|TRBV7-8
CASSFRERRDNEQFF
TGTGCCAGCAGCTTTCGGGAAAGACGGGACAATGAGCAGTTCTTC
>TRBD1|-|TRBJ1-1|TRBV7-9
CASSTGQGNTEAFF
TGTGCCAGCAGCACGGGACAGGGGAACACTGAAGCTTTCTTT
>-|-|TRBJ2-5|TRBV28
CASSPQGAVSETQYF
TGTGCCAGCAGTCCTCAAGGGGCAGTATCGGAGACCCAGTACTTC
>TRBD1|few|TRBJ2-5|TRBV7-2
CASSETGGLETQYF
TGTGCCAGCAGCGAGACAGGGGGGCTGGAGACCCAGTACTTC
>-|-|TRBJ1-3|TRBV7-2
CASSAAGIGNTIYF
TGTGCCAGCAGCGCAGCCGGCATTGGAAACACCATATATTTT
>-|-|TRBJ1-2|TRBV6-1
CASSEGPSSTF
TGTGCCAGCAGTGAGGGCCCTTCAAGCACCTTC
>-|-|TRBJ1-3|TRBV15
CATSRGGASGNTIYF
TGTGCCACCAGCAGGGGGGGAGCCTCTGGAAACACCATATATTTT
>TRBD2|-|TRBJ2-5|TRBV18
CASSPRLAGQETQYF
TGTGCCAGCTCACCACGACTAGCGGGACAAGAGACCCAGTACTTC
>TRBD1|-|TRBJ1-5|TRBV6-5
CATRTSTGNNQPQHF
TGTGCCACCCGGACCTCGACAGGGAACAATCAGCCCCAGCATTTT
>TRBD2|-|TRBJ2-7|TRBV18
CASSPPSGVYEQYF
TGTGCCAGCTCACCACCTAGCGGGGTATACGAGCAGTACTTC
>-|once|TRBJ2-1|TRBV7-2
CASTLGVKNEQFF
TGTGCCAGCACTCTGGGAGTCAAGAATGAGCAGTTCTTC
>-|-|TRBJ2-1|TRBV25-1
CASSESAWDNEQFF
TGTGCCAGCAGTGAGAGCGCCTGGGACAATGAGCAGTTCTTC
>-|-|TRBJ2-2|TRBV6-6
CASSFGPGTGELFF
TGTGCCAGCAGTTTCGGCCCGGGCACCGGGGAGCTGTTTTTT
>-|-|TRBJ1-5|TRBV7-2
CASSPTVGQYNQPQHF
TGTGCCAGCAGCCCTACCGTTGGACAGTACAATCAGCCCCAGCATTTT
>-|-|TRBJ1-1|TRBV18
CASSLRGLKGTEAFF
TGTGCCAGCTCGCTCAGGGGCCTCAAGGGGACTGAAGCTTTCTTT
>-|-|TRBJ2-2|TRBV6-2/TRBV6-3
CASSYQGANTGELFF
TGTGCCAGCAGTTACCAGGGCGCGAACACCGGGGAGCTGTTTTTT
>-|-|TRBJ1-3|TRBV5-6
CASSLRLYSGNTIYF
TGTGCCAGCAGCTTGCGGCTCTACTCTGGAAACACCATATATTTT
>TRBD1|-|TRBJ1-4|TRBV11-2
CASSPASGTGVPTNEKLFF
TGTGCCAGCAGCCCCGCGTCCGGGACAGGGGTCCCCACTAATGAAAAACTGTTTTTT
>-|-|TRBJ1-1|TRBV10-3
CAISESVSPGAFF
TGTGCCATCAGTGAGTCCGTTTCGCCAGGCGCTTTCTTT
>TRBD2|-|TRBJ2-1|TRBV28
CASSGPGRGDNEQFF
TGTGCCAGCAGCGGCCCGGGGAGGGGAGACAATGAGCAGTTCTTC
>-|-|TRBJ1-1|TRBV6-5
CASSYRLRATEAFF
TGTGCCAGCAGTTACAGACTCAGGGCGACTGAAGCTTTCTTT
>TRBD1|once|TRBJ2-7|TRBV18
CASSPGQGVYEQYF
TGTGCCAGCTCCCCGGGACAGGGGGTCTACGAGCAGTACTTC
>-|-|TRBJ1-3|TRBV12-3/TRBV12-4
CASSTGGNTIYF
TGTGCCAGCAGCACGGGCGGAAACACCATATATTTT
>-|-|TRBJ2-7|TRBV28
CASGRGFIF
TGTGCCAGCGGACGGGGATTTATCTTC
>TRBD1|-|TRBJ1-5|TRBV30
CAWSRGRGQPQHF
TGTGCCTGGAGTAGGGGGCGGGGTCAGCCCCAGCATTTT
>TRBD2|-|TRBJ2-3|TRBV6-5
CASSNPGGATDTQYF
TGTGCCAGCTCTAATCCGGGGGGGGCGACAGATACGCAGTATTTT
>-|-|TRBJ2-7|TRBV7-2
CASSLDGAPREQYF
TGTGCCAGCAGCTTAGACGGGGCCCCTCGCGAGCAGTACTTC
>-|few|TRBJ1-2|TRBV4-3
CASSQDSATYGYTF
TGCGCCAGCAGCCAAGACTCCGCCACCTATGGCTACACCTTC
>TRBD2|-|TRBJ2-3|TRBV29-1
CSVGGTSGSSDTQYF
TGCAGCGTTGGAGGGACTAGCGGGAGTAGTGATACGCAGTATTTT
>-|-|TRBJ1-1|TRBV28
CASSVGNTEAFF
TGTGCCAGCAGCGTTGGGAACACTGAAGCTTTCTTT
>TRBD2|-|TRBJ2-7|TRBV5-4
CASSLEFQRDERFSYEQYF
TGTGCCAGCAGCTTGGAGTTTCAGCGGGACGAACGTTTCTCCTACGAGCAGTACTTC
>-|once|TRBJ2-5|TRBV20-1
CSGSVGETQYF
TGCAGCGGGAGTGTCGGAGAGACCCAGTACTTC
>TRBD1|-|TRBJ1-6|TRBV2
CASSRDRGLDNSPLHF
TGTGCCAGCAGTCGGGACAGGGGGTTGGATAATTCACCCCTCCACTTT
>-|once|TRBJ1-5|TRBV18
CATGESVSNQPQHF
TGTGCCACCGGAGAGAGTGTTAGCAATCAGCCCCAGCATTTT
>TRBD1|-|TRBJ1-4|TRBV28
CASSLSGTGLEKLFF
TGTGCCAGCAGTTTATCTGGGACAGGGCTTGAAAAACTGTTTTTT
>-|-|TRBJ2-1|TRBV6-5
CASSYSDRLNEQFF
TGTGCCAGCAGTTACTCGGACCGGCTCAATGAGCAGTTCTTC
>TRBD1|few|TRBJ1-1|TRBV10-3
CATSPGEGGDAFF
TGTGCCACCTCTCCCGGGGAAGGGGGCGACGCTTTCTTT
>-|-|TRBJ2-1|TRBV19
CASSINPSGGLYNEQFF
TGTGCCAGTAGTATAAACCCCTCCGGGGGGCTGTACAATGAGCAGTTCTTC
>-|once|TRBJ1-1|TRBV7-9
CASSQGWRLSEAFF
TGTGCCAGCAGCCAAGGATGGCGATTGAGTGAAGCTTTCTTT
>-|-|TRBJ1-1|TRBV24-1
CATSVAGRTEAFF
TGTGCCACCAGTGTGGCGGGGCGCACTGAAGCTTTCTTT
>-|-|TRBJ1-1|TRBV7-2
CASSRQQRGTEAFF
TGTGCCAGCAGCCGTCAGCAGAGAGGCACTGAAGCTTTCTTT
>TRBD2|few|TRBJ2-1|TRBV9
CASSVAGGPYEQFF
TGTGCCAGCAGCGTGGCGGGAGGGCCTTATGAGCAGTTCTTC
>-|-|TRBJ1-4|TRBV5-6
CASSLLGLYATNEKLFF
TGTGCCAGCAGCTTGTTGGGACTTTACGCAACTAATGAAAAACTGTTTTTT
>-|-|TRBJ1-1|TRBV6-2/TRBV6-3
CASSIRGGAEAFF
TGTGCCAGCAGTATCCGGGGGGGCGCTGAAGCTTTCTTT